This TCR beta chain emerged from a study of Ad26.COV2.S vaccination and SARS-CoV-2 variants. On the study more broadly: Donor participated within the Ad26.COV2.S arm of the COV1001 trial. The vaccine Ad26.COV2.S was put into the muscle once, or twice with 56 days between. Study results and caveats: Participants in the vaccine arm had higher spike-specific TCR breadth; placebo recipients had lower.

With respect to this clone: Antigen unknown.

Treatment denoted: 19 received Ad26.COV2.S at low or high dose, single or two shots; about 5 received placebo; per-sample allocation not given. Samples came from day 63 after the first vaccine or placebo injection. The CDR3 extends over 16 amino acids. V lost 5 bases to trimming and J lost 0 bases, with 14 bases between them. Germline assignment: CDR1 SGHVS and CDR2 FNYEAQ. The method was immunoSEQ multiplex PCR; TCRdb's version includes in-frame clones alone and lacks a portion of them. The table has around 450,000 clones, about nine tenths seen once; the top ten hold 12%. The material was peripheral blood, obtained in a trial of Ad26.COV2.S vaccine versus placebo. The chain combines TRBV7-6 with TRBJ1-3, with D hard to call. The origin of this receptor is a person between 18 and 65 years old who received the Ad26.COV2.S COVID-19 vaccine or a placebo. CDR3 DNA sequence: TGTGCCAGCAGCACCCCGACCGTCGTCTCTGGAAACACCATATATTTT. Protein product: CASSTPTVVSGNTIYF. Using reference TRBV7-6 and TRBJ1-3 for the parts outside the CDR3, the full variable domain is GAGVSQSPRYKVTKRGQDVALRCDPISGHVSLYWYRQALGQGPEFLTYFNYEAQQDKSGLPNDRFSAERPEGSISTLTIQRTEQRDSAMYRCASSTPTVVSGNTIYFGEGSWLTVV.